This T cell receptor beta chain was recorded in a study of cytomegalovirus exposure and HLA in healthy donors. On the study more broadly: An earlier analysis found roughly 100 million unique TCR beta sequences from 150 million to 200 million T cells.

Vbeta (60) and Jbeta (13) primers were used in the PCR. The assay was immunoSEQ multiplex PCR, and TCRdb's table has in-frame clones only and misses some. This sample yields a few hundred thousand clones, of which 75% are seen a single time; under 2% belongs to the top ten. Study-wide findings and caveats: Later analysis identified 16,951 TCR beta sequences associated with HLA alleles, using a false discovery rate threshold of 0.05. It emerged from a later analysis that several of the most significant clusters appeared to be linked to common viral pathogens.

Worth noting for this clone: As yet, its antigen is unknown.

The sequence was obtained from a woman aged 30 to 39 in good health and CMV-seronegative. Sequenced: PBMCs.

This chain's CDR3 is CASSEFQVILMNTEAFF. CDR3 sequence (DNA): TGCGCCAGCAGTGAATTCCAAGTTATCCTAATGAACACTGAAGCTTTCTTT. This sequence joins TRBV10-1 and TRBJ1-1, with D unclear. The V and J ends lost 3 bases and 0 bases respectively, with 17 bases between them. This CDR3 is built from 17 residues. The V gene's germline CDR1 is WNHNN and CDR2 SYGVQD (reference sequence).